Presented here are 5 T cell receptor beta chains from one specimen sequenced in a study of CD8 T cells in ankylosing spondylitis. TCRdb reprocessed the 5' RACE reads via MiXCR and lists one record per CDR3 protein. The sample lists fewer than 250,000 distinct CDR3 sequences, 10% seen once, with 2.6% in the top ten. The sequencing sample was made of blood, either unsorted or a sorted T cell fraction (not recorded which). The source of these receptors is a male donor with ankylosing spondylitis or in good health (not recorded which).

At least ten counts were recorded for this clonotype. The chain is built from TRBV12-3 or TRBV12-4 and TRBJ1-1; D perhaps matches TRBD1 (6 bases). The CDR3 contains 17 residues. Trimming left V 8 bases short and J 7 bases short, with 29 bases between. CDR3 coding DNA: TGTGCCAGCTCGAAGGGGGTTTGGTACGATGGGTTCAATGAAGCTTTCTTT. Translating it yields CASSKGVWYDGFNEAFF.

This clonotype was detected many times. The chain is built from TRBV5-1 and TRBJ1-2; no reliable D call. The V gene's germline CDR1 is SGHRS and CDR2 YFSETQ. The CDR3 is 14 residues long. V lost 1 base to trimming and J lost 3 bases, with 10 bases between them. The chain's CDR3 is CASSLNGLDYGYTF. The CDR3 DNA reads TGCGCCAGCAGCTTGAACGGGTTGGACTATGGCTACACCTTC.

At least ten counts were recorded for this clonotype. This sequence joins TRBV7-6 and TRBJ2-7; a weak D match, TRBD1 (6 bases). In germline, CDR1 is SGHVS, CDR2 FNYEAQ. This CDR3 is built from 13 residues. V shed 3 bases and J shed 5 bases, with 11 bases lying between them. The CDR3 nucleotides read TGTGCCAGCAGCTTTTCCAGGGGTGACGAGCAGTACTTC. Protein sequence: CASSFSRGDEQYF.

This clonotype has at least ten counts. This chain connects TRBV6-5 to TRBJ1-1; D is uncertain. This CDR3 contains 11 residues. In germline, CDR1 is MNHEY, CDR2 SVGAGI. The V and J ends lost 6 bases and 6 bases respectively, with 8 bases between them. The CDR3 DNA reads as TGTGCCAGCAGCTCCGGACCTGAAGCTTTCTTT. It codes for CASSSGPEAFF.

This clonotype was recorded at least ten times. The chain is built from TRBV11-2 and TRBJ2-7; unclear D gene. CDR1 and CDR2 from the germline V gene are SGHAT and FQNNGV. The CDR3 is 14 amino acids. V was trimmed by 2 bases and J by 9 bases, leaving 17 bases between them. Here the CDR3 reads CASSLLAGLRVQYF. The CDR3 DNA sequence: TGTGCCAGCAGCTTATTAGCAGGCCTACGAGTGCAGTACTTC.